This T cell receptor beta chain was profiled in a study of breast tumors, draining lymph nodes, adjacent tissues. TCRdb re-called the multiplex PCR reads with MiXCR, one entry per CDR3 protein. Among over 250,000 distinct CDR3 sequences, 30% to 35% were seen once, and the ten largest hold about 1%. Study-level results: That most tumor T cells come from lymph nodes remained unproven. Compared with lymph nodes, tumors were less diverse; compared with nontumor tissue, more.

The lymph nodes were axillary draining lymph nodes from breast cancer patients. This clonotype was found many times. Its target is unknown. Trimming shortened V by 5 bases and J by 4 bases, and 8 bases separated the two germline ends. The germline V gene encodes CDR1 LNHDA and CDR2 SQIVND (reference sequence). The CDR3 has 13 amino acids. This clonotype originated in a female donor with breast cancer. Some clones in this sample may be carry-over from other donors' samples. The sequenced sample was axillary lymph node tissue. J is TRBJ2-2 and V is TRBV19, with unresolved D. Here the CDR3 reads CASSLTFTGELFF. CDR3 nucleotides: TGTGCCAGTAGTTTGACTTTCACCGGGGAGCTGTTTTTT.